This T cell receptor (beta chain) was identified in a study of blood T cell repertoires in COVID-19. The overall study: In each case, the material was cDNA or gDNA derived from T cells, B-cell-depleted T cells, or PBMCs.

The table lists this clone with a count of one. In the original workflow: For nucleated cells, counts were estimated from reference gene primer amplification. TCRdb's copy holds only in-frame clones and misses some; the assay was immunoSEQ multiplex PCR. D and trimming were read from the DNA, whereas the V and J calls and clone size are those reported in that table. Of some 170,000 clones in the sample, around 80% were seen once. Germline CDR1 LNHNV, CDR2 YYDKDF (reference sequence). CDR3 length equals 17 residues. V dropped 0 bases and J dropped 2 bases, with 15 bases sitting between them. The gene calls are TRBV15 and TRBJ2-3; perhaps TRBD2 as D (5 bases). The sequencing input was peripheral blood. This receptor was identified in a woman in her sixties or seventies with acute or convalescent COVID-19. The CDR3 bases are TGTGCCACCAGCAGAGATCTGAGGGCAGAATTCACAGATACGCAGTATTTT. Amino acid sequence: CATSRDLRAEFTDTQYF. Full variable domain (missing parts from reference TRBV15 and TRBJ2-3): DAMVIQNPRYQVTQFGKPVTLSCSQTLNHNVMYWYQQKSSQAPKLLFHYYDKDFNNEADTPDNFQSRRPNTSFCFLDIRSPGLGDTAMYLCATSRDLRAEFTDTQYFGPGTRLTVL.